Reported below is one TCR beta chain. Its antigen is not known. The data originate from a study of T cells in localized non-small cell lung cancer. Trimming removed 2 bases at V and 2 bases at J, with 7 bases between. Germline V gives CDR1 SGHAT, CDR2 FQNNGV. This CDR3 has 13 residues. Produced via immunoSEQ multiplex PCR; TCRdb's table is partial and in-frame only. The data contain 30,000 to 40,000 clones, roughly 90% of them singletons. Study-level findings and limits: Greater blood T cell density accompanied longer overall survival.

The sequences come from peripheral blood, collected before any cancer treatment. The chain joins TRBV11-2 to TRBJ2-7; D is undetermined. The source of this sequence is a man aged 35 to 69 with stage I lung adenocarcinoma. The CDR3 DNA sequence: TGTGCCAGCAGCTTAAGTCGGGCCTACGAGCAGTACTTC. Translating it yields CASSLSRAYEQYF.